A selection of T cell receptor beta chains follows, all from one sample in a study of CD8 T cells in Susac syndrome. Each CDR3 protein gets one entry after TCRdb re-called the immunoSEQ multiplex PCR reads with MiXCR. Of 100,000 to 150,000 distinct CDR3 sequences listed, around 75% are singletons. The specimen sequenced was CD8+ T cells from PBMCs. The receptors derive from a human donor with multiple sclerosis. CDR3s include the opening cysteine and the closing phenylalanine or tryptophan. D genes are given only for firm matches. Expanded clones are given a class, and other clones once, few, many or no size at all.

TRBJ2-7	13	.	.	TRBV20-1	CSARDSTTYEQYF	TGCAGTGCTAGAGATTCGACGACCTACGAGCAGTACTTC
TRBJ2-7	15	.	.	TRBV7-8	CASSLEQTPYYEQYF	TGTGCCAGCAGCTTAGAACAGACCCCCTACTACGAGCAGTACTTC
TRBJ2-7	14	.	TRBD1	TRBV2	CASTVTGSGYEQYF	TGTGCCAGCACGGTGACAGGGTCTGGGTACGAGCAGTACTTC
TRBJ2-7	12	.	.	TRBV7-2	CASSLRLDEQYF	TGTGCCAGCAGCTTACGGCTGGACGAGCAGTACTTC
TRBJ2-2	13	once	.	TRBV30	CAWSVGQPGELFF	TGTGCCTGGAGTGTCGGGCAACCCGGGGAGCTGTTTTTT
TRBJ2-3	16	.	TRBD1	TRBV27	CASSLTWGQSTDTQYF	TGTGCCAGCAGTTTAACGTGGGGACAGAGCACAGATACGCAGTATTTT
TRBJ1-1	13	few	.	TRBV2	CASSEVVFLSAFF	TGTGCCAGTAGTGAAGTCGTTTTTCTATCGGCTTTCTTT
TRBJ1-2	14	few	TRBD1	TRBV20-1	CSARDREGTGGYTF	TGCAGTGCTAGGGACAGGGAAGGTACGGGTGGCTACACCTTC
TRBJ1-1	15	.	.	TRBV7-9	CASSLRYGKDTEAFF	TGTGCCAGCAGCTTAAGGTATGGGAAGGACACTGAAGCTTTCTTT
TRBJ2-1	19	.	TRBD2	TRBV7-9	CASRHPGLAGGPSYNEQFF	TGTGCCAGCAGACACCCGGGACTAGCGGGGGGCCCCTCCTACAATGAGCAGTTCTTC
TRBJ2-1	14	.	.	TRBV20-1	CSAAKRGPANEQFF	TGCAGTGCTGCTAAAAGGGGACCGGCCAATGAGCAGTTCTTC
TRBJ2-2	13	.	TRBD2	TRBV19	CAAGGADTGELFF	TGTGCTGCGGGAGGGGCCGACACCGGGGAGCTGTTTTTT
TRBJ2-3	14	few	.	TRBV7-2	CASSFYRLEDTQYF	TGTGCCAGCAGCTTCTATCGACTAGAGGATACGCAGTATTTT
TRBJ1-5	14	.	.	TRBV20-1	CSASKGMSNQPQHF	TGCAGTGCTAGTAAGGGGATGAGCAATCAGCCCCAGCATTTT
TRBJ2-3	18	.	.	TRBV7-9	CASSILNQQEKSTDTQYF	TGTGCCAGCAGCATCCTCAACCAGCAGGAGAAGAGCACAGATACGCAGTATTTT
TRBJ2-7	14	.	.	TRBV27	CASSFREGSYEQYF	TGTGCCAGCAGTTTCCGGGAAGGCTCCTACGAGCAGTACTTC
TRBJ1-6	15	.	.	TRBV2	CASNPEQPYNSPLHF	TGTGCCAGCAACCCCGAGCAGCCCTATAATTCACCCCTCCACTTT
TRBJ2-5	14	.	.	TRBV16	CASSQSRSTETQYF	TGTGCCAGCAGCCAATCGCGAAGCACAGAGACCCAGTACTTC
TRBJ1-1	14	.	.	TRBV19	CASSIGGEATEAFF	TGTGCCAGTAGTATAGGGGGCGAGGCCACTGAAGCTTTCTTT
TRBJ1-1	16	.	.	TRBV3-1	CASSQGAHEPNTEAFF	TGTGCCAGCAGTCAAGGGGCTCACGAGCCGAACACTGAAGCTTTCTTT
TRBJ1-6	15	.	TRBD1	TRBV19	CASSTYHRGGSPLHF	TGTGCCAGTAGTACGTACCACAGGGGAGGATCACCCCTCCACTTT
TRBJ2-7	15	.	TRBD2	TRBV6-1	CASSETSGGWYEQYF	TGTGCCAGCAGTGAGACTAGCGGGGGATGGTACGAGCAGTACTTC
TRBJ1-1	15	.	TRBD1	TRBV19	CASTGTEFFNTEAFF	TGTGCCAGTACCGGGACAGAGTTTTTTAACACTGAAGCTTTCTTT
TRBJ2-5	18	.	.	TRBV6-5	CASSYANYREADQETQYF	TGTGCCAGCAGTTACGCCAATTATAGAGAGGCGGACCAAGAGACCCAGTACTTC
TRBJ1-1	13	.	.	TRBV21-1	CASSTTKGTEAFF	TGTGCCAGCAGCACAACTAAGGGAACTGAAGCTTTCTTT
TRBJ2-3	15	.	.	TRBV9	CASSVDGEATDTQYF	TGTGCCAGCAGCGTAGATGGCGAAGCGACAGATACGCAGTATTTT